Shown below are 9 T cell receptor beta chains from a single sample sequenced in a study of blood T cell repertoires in COVID-19. Generated by immunoSEQ multiplex PCR, the TCRdb table keeps only in-frame clones and is missing some. The sample carries about 100,000 clones, 70% to 90% recorded once. Material: peripheral blood. These receptors were collected from a man aged 40-49 years with active or convalescent COVID-19.

J is TRBJ1-2 and V is TRBV28, with TRBD1 identical over 10 bases. The V and J ends lost 10 bases and 11 bases, in that order; junction bases with no gene match: 13. This CDR3 spans 13 amino acids. Germline V gene lookup returns CDR1 MDHEN and CDR2 SYDVKM. This CDR3 reads CANPNYRDRGYTF. The CDR3 nucleotides are TGTGCCAACCCTAATTATCGGGACAGGGGATACACCTTC.

The gene calls are TRBV5-4 and TRBJ2-7, with D perhaps TRBD2 (5 bases). The CDR3 totals 15 residues. The V gene's germline CDR1 is SGHNT and CDR2 YYREEE (reference sequence). V was shortened by 4 bases and J by 3 bases, with 17 bases between the two germline ends. The CDR3 protein is CASSPDSDSRYEQYF. DNA of the CDR3: TGTGCCAGCAGCCCAGACTCGGACTCTCGCTACGAGCAGTACTTC. The full variable domain, its missing parts supplied by reference TRBV5-4 and TRBJ2-7, is ETGVTQSPTHLIKTRGQQVTLRCSSQSGHNTVSWYQQALGQGPQFIFQYYREEENGRGNFPPRFSGLQFPNYSSELNVNALELDDSALYLCASSPDSDSRYEQYFGPGTRLTVT.

The chain recombines TRBV15 with TRBJ1-3; a possible D gene is TRBD1 (5 bases). The CDR3 loop spans 15 amino acids. Germline V lookup: CDR1 LNHNV, CDR2 YYDKDF (reference sequence). Trimming shortened V by 0 bases and J by 2 bases, and 8 bases separated the two germline ends. Here the CDR3 reads CATSRDKTAGNTIYF. The CDR3 coding sequence is TGTGCCACCAGCAGAGATAAGACAGCTGGAAACACCATATATTTT.

The chain couples TRBV5-1 to TRBJ2-7; TRBD2 matches at 10 bases. This CDR3 comprises 15 residues. The germline V gene has CDR1 SGHRS and CDR2 YFSETQ. V gave up 4 bases and J gave up 3 bases; unmatched junction bases: 7. The DNA for the CDR3 is TGCGCCAGCAGCGGGGGATCTAGCGGGAGCTACGAGCAGTACTTC. It yields the protein CASSGGSSGSYEQYF.

A few counts support this clone. The chain couples TRBV7-9 to TRBJ1-2, with D uncertain. The germline gives CDR1 SEHNR, CDR2 FQNEAQ (reference sequence). CDR3 size: 14 residues. V was cut by 2 bases and J by 7 bases, with 14 bases left in between. CDR3 protein: CASSLSSMPGGYTF. The CDR3 region has the DNA TGTGCCAGCAGCTTAAGCTCTATGCCGGGTGGCTACACCTTC.

In this sample, this clone turned up a few times. The chain couples TRBV25-1 to TRBJ2-5; D possibly corresponds to TRBD1 (6 bases). The CDR3 loop spans 14 amino acids. CDR1 and CDR2 from the germline V gene are MGHDK and SYGVNS. V gave up 3 bases and J gave up 3 bases, with 11 bases separating them. DNA of the CDR3: TGTGCCAGCAGTGACGTCGAGGGGGAAGAGACCCAGTACTTC. The encoded protein is CASSDVEGEETQYF.

The chain has TRBV11-2 and TRBJ2-1; 8 nucleotides match TRBD2. Germline CDR1 reads SGHAT; CDR2 reads FQNNGV. Losses at the gene ends were 4 bases for V and 4 bases for J; bases not matched to a gene: 6. The CDR3 spans 15 residues. CDR3 loop: CASSSNSGTYNEQFF. CDR3 coding DNA: TGTGCCAGCAGCTCTAATAGCGGGACTTACAATGAGCAGTTCTTC.

This clone appeared a single time. The rearrangement links TRBV18 to TRBJ2-1, with TRBD2 identical over 10 bases. V lost 3 bases, J lost 7 bases, and 15 bases stayed unmatched. Germline CDR1 reads KGHSH; CDR2 reads LQKENI. CDR3 size: 18 residues. The CDR3: CASSPPRGLAAKGNEQFF. The CDR3 DNA reads TGTGCCAGCTCACCCCCTAGAGGACTAGCGGCAAAGGGAAATGAGCAGTTCTTC.

V gene TRBV2 combines with J gene TRBJ2-7, with unresolved D. V was pared by 7 bases and J by 3 bases, with 7 bases between. The CDR3 sequence is 11 residues long. CDR1 is SNHLY, CDR2 FYNNEI, per germline. The CDR3 DNA is TGTGCCAGCATCAGTGGCTACGAGCAGTACTTC. Translated, it gives CASISGYEQYF.